One sample yielded the 28 T cell receptor beta chains listed below, sequenced in a study of cytomegalovirus exposure and HLA in healthy donors. The PCR made use of 60 Vbeta and 13 Jbeta primers. The method was immunoSEQ multiplex PCR; TCRdb's version includes in-frame clones alone and lacks a portion of them. The sample has 150,000 to 160,000 clones, over 65% seen once. Sequencing was performed on PBMCs. The receptors stem from a young man in good health and CMV-seronegative.

V and J are TRBV10-3 and TRBJ2-5, with a weak D call TRBD1 (6 bases). Germline V gene data show CDR1 as ENHRY and CDR2 as SYGVKD. The CDR3 runs 12 residues. Trimming took 8 bases from V and 5 from J, leaving 12 bases between them. CDR3 sequence: CAIGGGVETQYF. The CDR3 nucleotides read TGTGCCATCGGTGGGGGCGTTGAGACCCAGTACTTC.

This chain connects TRBV30 to TRBJ2-7; D not certain. V lost 0 bases and J lost 0, with 18 bases in between. CDR1 GTSNPN and CDR2 SVGIG come from the germline V gene (reference sequence). The CDR3 consists of 17 residues. CDR3 residues: CAWSVPWRRKNSYEQYF. The DNA of the CDR3 is TGTGCCTGGAGTGTACCCTGGCGGCGGAAAAACTCCTACGAGCAGTACTTC.

This sequence joins TRBV6-5 and TRBJ1-5; D not resolved. The germline V gene has CDR1 MNHEY and CDR2 SVGAGI. CDR3 length equals 13 residues. With 3 bases removed from V and 6 bases from J, the gap between germline ends came to 9 bases. The CDR3 spells CASSYGEGQPQHF. For the CDR3, the DNA is TGTGCCAGCAGTTATGGGGAGGGTCAGCCCCAGCATTTT.

V usage is TRBV6-6 and J usage is TRBJ2-5, with TRBD1 matching over 9 bases. J gave up 1 base and V 4 bases, and 7 bases lay outside the gene matches. Germline V gene data show CDR1 as MNHNY and CDR2 as SVGAGI (reference sequence). This CDR3 has 16 amino acids. CDR3: CASSSPGTGSQETQYF. CDR3 DNA: TGTGCCAGCAGTTCCCCCGGGACAGGGAGCCAAGAGACCCAGTACTTC.

CDR3 DNA sequence: TGTGCCAGCAGCAGGGGCTACGAGCAGTACTTC. This codes for CASSRGYEQYF. The chain uses TRBV27 and TRBJ2-7; a possible D gene is TRBD1 (6 bases). The CDR3 consists of 11 residues. In germline, CDR1 is MNHEY, CDR2 SMNVEV (reference sequence). V gave up 6 bases and J gave up 3 bases, with 6 bases separating them.

This clone was recorded only once. The chain employs TRBV19 and TRBJ1-6; 8 bases are a match to TRBD1. There are 15 residues in the CDR3. CDR1 and CDR2 from the germline V gene are LNHDA and SQIVND (reference sequence). V shed 1 base, J shed 10 bases, and the junction held 6 bases outside the gene matches. The CDR3 loop is CASSIGTGGLSPLHF. CDR3 in DNA: TGTGCCAGTAGTATAGGAACAGGGGGTCTATCACCCCTCCACTTT.

The chain combines TRBV9 with TRBJ1-2, with TRBD1 matching over 11 bases. The CDR3 has 14 residues. J lost 4 bases, V lost 4 bases, and 3 bases had no gene match. Germline CDR1 SGDLS, CDR2 YYNGEE. The CDR3 sequence is CASSSGQGVYGYTF. The DNA for the CDR3 is TGTGCCAGCAGCTCGGGACAGGGGGTCTATGGCTACACCTTC.

V usage is TRBV10-1 and J usage is TRBJ1-5, with D maybe TRBD1 (5 bases). Germline CDR1 reads WNHNN; CDR2 reads SYGVQD (reference sequence). Trimming shortened V by 6 bases and J by 7 bases, and 16 bases separated the two germline ends. The CDR3 consists of 14 residues. The CDR3 protein is CASSELGGGQPQHF. The CDR3 coding sequence is TGCGCCAGCAGCGAACTCGGGGGGGGACAGCCCCAGCATTTT.

This CDR3 is CASSSPGRTGNTIYF. CDR3 bases: TGTGCCAGCAGCTCCCCCGGACGGACAGGAAACACCATATATTTT. The V gene is TRBV7-6, the J gene TRBJ1-3, with TRBD1 as a possible D gene (5 bases). The germline V and J ends were trimmed by 4 bases and 4 bases, with 14 bases remaining between them. The CDR3 loop spans 15 amino acids. Looked up from germline, CDR1 is SGHVS and CDR2 is FNYEAQ. The whole variable domain, filled in from reference TRBV7-6 and TRBJ1-3, reads GAGVSQSPRYKVTKRGQDVALRCDPISGHVSLYWYRQALGQGPEFLTYFNYEAQQDKSGLPNDRFSAERPEGSISTLTIQRTEQRDSAMYRCASSSPGRTGNTIYFGEGSWLTVV.

This rearrangement joins TRBV30 to TRBJ2-7; D might be TRBD1 (5 bases). This CDR3 is 13 amino acids long. V shed 2 bases and J shed 3 bases, with 11 bases lying between them. Germline loops: CDR1 GTSNPN, CDR2 SVGIG (reference sequence). CDR3 DNA sequence: TGTGCCTGGAGTTATGGGGCGATCTACGAGCAGTACTTC. Protein sequence: CAWSYGAIYEQYF.

With respect to this clone: One end of the junction is discordant with germline, which a read error may explain. The rearrangement joins TRBV7-2 to TRBJ1-6; TRBD1 agrees at 7 bases. Looked up from germline, CDR1 is SGHTA and CDR2 is FQGNSA. CDR3 length: 14 residues. The CDR3 sequence is CASSLRDSYSPLNF. CDR3 nucleotide sequence: TGTGCCAGCAGCCTCCGGGACAGTTATTCACCCCTCAACTTT.

This chain connects TRBV7-2 to TRBJ1-5, with 10 bases lining up with TRBD1. Unmatched junction bases numbered 8, after V lost 5 bases and J lost 7 bases. The CDR3 covers 15 residues. CDR1 and CDR2 (germline): SGHTA, FQGNSA. This CDR3 reads CASSPRQGANQPQHF. CDR3 in DNA: TGTGCCAGCAGCCCGCGACAGGGGGCAAACCAGCCCCAGCATTTT.

This clone has a handful of counts. The chain uses TRBV15 and TRBJ2-2; 8 nucleotides agree with TRBD2. V lost 5 bases and J lost 5; bases outside the gene matches: 13. The germline V gene has CDR1 LNHNV and CDR2 YYDKDF (reference sequence). The CDR3 covers 17 residues. CDR3 sequence (DNA): TGTGCCACCAGCTACCCGGGACTAGTTGGGGCGACCGGGGAGCTGTTTTTT. Translated: CATSYPGLVGATGELFF.

The chain carries TRBV27 and TRBJ2-3; 9 bases are a match to TRBD1. The CDR3 has 15 residues. Germline CDR1 and CDR2: MNHEY and SMNVEV (reference sequence). The V gene end was trimmed by 5 bases and the J gene end by 4 bases; junction bases not matched to a gene: 7. The CDR3 DNA is TGTGCCAGCAGTAGCCGGGACAGGGCATCAGATACGCAGTATTTT. Translated, it gives CASSSRDRASDTQYF.

The chain combines TRBV2 with TRBJ1-5, with D unresolved. The CDR3 loop spans 13 amino acids. Germline lookup yields CDR1 SNHLY and CDR2 FYNNEI. Trimming took off 6 bases at V and 7 bases at J, with 13 bases between the two ends. The CDR3 DNA is TGTGCCAGCAGCAGAGAGGGTCGGCAGCCCCAGCATTTT. It codes for CASSREGRQPQHF.

This clone came up once. The chain couples TRBV10-3 to TRBJ2-1; 8 nucleotides agree with TRBD1. CDR1 and CDR2 from the germline V gene are ENHRY and SYGVKD. The CDR3 loop spans 18 amino acids. V trimming: 0 bases; J trimming: 6 bases; junction bases outside the gene matches: 13. CDR3 DNA: TGTGCCATCAGTGAGTCGGCGGGCGGGACAGGCGGTCGCAATGAGCAGTTCTTC. This gives the protein CAISESAGGTGGRNEQFF.

Only a few counts were recorded for this clone. The chain combines TRBV18 with TRBJ2-6, with D unclear. The V end was cut by 4 bases, the J end by 9 bases, with 13 bases between. CDR1 and CDR2 from the germline V gene are KGHSH and LQKENI. The CDR3 covers 14 residues. CDR3 DNA: TGTGCCAGCTCACTCTCAGTCCGCCTCAACGTCCTGACTTTC. This translates into CASSLSVRLNVLTF.

The rearrangement uses TRBV19 and TRBJ1-5; TRBD1 is a possible D gene (5 bases). Trimming pared 1 base from V and 7 bases from J, leaving 14 bases between. The CDR3 is 15 residues long. CDR1 LNHDA and CDR2 SQIVND come from the germline V gene (reference sequence). The CDR3 reads CASSIGGNLDQPQHF. In DNA, the CDR3 is TGTGCCAGTAGTATAGGGGGCAACCTAGACCAGCCCCAGCATTTT.

This clone was picked up one time. The chain links TRBV6-1 to TRBJ1-4, with D perhaps TRBD1 (6 bases). The CDR3 covers 18 residues. Trimming removed 2 bases at V and 3 bases at J, with 19 bases between. Germline loops: CDR1 MNHNS, CDR2 SASEGT. CDR3 nucleotide sequence: TGTGCCAGCAGTGAAAGCTTTTCCAGGGGTTATTCTAATGAAAAACTGTTTTTT. Translation: CASSESFSRGYSNEKLFF.

The genes are TRBV6-6 and TRBJ2-1, with 11 bases that match TRBD2. The CDR3 runs 16 residues. Germline CDR1 MNHNY, CDR2 SVGAGI (reference sequence). Trimming removed 0 bases from V and 6 bases from J; junction bases left unmatched: 4. This CDR3 is CASSYSSTSGGNEQFF. As DNA, the CDR3 is TGTGCCAGCAGTTACTCGAGCACTAGCGGGGGCAATGAGCAGTTCTTC.

The rearrangement links TRBV27 to TRBJ2-7; TRBD1 matches at 7 bases. The V gene end was trimmed by 0 bases and the J gene end by 4 bases; junction bases not matched to a gene: 6. There are 15 residues in the CDR3. CDR1 MNHEY and CDR2 SMNVEV come from the germline V gene (reference sequence). The CDR3 reads CASSLSWSGGYEQYF. DNA for the CDR3: TGTGCCAGCAGTTTATCGTGGTCAGGGGGATACGAGCAGTACTTC.

This chain uses TRBV6-1 with TRBJ2-5, with 12 bases matching TRBD2. The CDR3 is 15 residues long. Trimming took 2 bases from V and 4 from J; bases not matched to a gene: 2. Germline V gene data show CDR1 as MNHNS and CDR2 as SASEGT. Here the CDR3 reads CASSESSGGGETQYF. CDR3 nucleotide sequence: TGTGCCAGCAGTGAATCTAGCGGGGGGGGAGAGACCCAGTACTTC.

This clone turned up a few times. V and J are TRBV11-2 and TRBJ2-7, with D possibly being TRBD1 (6 bases). The CDR3 is 14 amino acids. CDR1 is SGHAT and CDR2 is FQNNGV in the germline V gene. With 2 bases removed from V and 5 bases from J, the gap between germline ends came to 13 bases. DNA for the CDR3: TGTGCCAGCAGCTTAAACAGGGTGGTCCACGAGCAGTACTTC. This gives the protein CASSLNRVVHEQYF.

This clone was observed once. The genes are TRBV30 and TRBJ2-7; a possible D gene is TRBD1 (5 bases). Germline lookup yields CDR1 GTSNPN and CDR2 SVGIG (reference sequence). The V end was cut by 0 bases, the J end by 5 bases, with 14 bases between. The CDR3 runs to 14 residues. CDR3 in amino acids: CAWSVFQGYDEQYF. The CDR3 coding sequence is TGTGCCTGGAGTGTTTTCCAGGGTTATGACGAGCAGTACTTC.

The chain has TRBV28 and TRBJ1-6; D is perhaps TRBD1 (6 bases). Trimming removed 5 bases at V and 9 bases at J, with 14 bases between. The CDR3 totals 14 residues. CDR1 and CDR2 from the germline V gene are MDHEN and SYDVKM. CDR3 in DNA: TGTGCCAGCAGTCCAACAGGGAGGGGTTCACCCCTCCACTTT. It is translated as CASSPTGRGSPLHF. The full variable domain, rest sourced from reference TRBV28 and TRBJ1-6, is DVKVTQSSRYLVKRTGEKVFLECVQDMDHENMFWYRQDPGLGLRLIYFSYDVKMKEKGDIPEGYSVSREKKERFSLILESASTNQTSMYLCASSPTGRGSPLHFGNGTRLTVT.

This clone was seen a handful of times. This chain links TRBV7-2 with TRBJ2-5; TRBD1 matches 8 bases. V was pared by 2 bases and J by 3 bases, with 2 bases of the junction left unmatched. CDR1 and CDR2 (germline): SGHTA, FQGNSA. The CDR3 runs to 14 residues. The CDR3 spells CASSLQGAKETQYF. The CDR3 region has the DNA TGTGCCAGCAGCTTACAGGGGGCAAAAGAGACCCAGTACTTC. Full variable domain (outside the CDR3, taken from reference TRBV7-2 and TRBJ2-5): GAGVSQSPSNKVTEKGKDVELRCDPISGHTALYWYRQSLGQGLEFLIYFQGNSAPDKSGLPSDRFSAERTGGSVSTLTIQRTQQEDSAVYLCASSLQGAKETQYFGPGTRLLVL.

The chain carries TRBV5-6 and TRBJ1-2, with D uncertain. Germline values: CDR1 SGHDT, CDR2 YYEEEE. The CDR3 consists of 13 residues. V shed 0 bases and J shed 4 bases, with 7 bases lying between them. CDR3 in amino acids: CASSLGQSYGYTF. CDR3 DNA sequence: TGTGCCAGCAGCTTGGGGCAAAGCTATGGCTACACCTTC. The full variable domain, with the rest looked up from reference TRBV5-6 and TRBJ1-2, is DAGVTQSPTHLIKTRGQQVTLRCSPKSGHDTVSWYQQALGQGPQFIFQYYEEEERQRGNFPDRFSGHQFPNYSSELNVNALLLGDSALYLCASSLGQSYGYTFGSGTRLTVV.

CDR3 amino acids: CATSRESGSKNIQYF. The CDR3 coding sequence is TGTGCCACCAGCAGAGAAAGTGGCAGCAAAAACATTCAGTACTTC. This rearrangement joins TRBV15 to TRBJ2-4; D gene uncertain. Trimming stripped 0 bases from V and 3 bases from J, with 9 bases between. Germline V lookup: CDR1 LNHNV, CDR2 YYDKDF (reference sequence). The CDR3 is 15 amino acids.